A single sample is the source of the 18 T cell receptor beta chains below, sequenced in a study of cytomegalovirus exposure and HLA in healthy donors. 60 Vbeta and 13 Jbeta primers were used in PCR. Generated by immunoSEQ multiplex PCR, the TCRdb table keeps only in-frame clones and is missing some. The sample holds 60,000 to 95,000 clones, under 85% seen once. Source material: PBMCs. These receptors all come from a woman aged 40 to 50 in good health and CMV-seropositive.

The chain is built from TRBV7-8 and TRBJ1-5, with 8 bases fitting TRBD1. Trimming cost V 5 bases and J 4 bases; bases outside gene matches: 7. Per the germline V gene, CDR1 is SGHVS and CDR2 is FQNEAQ. The CDR3 spans 15 residues. CDR3 residues: CASSTLDRGNQPQHF. CDR3 bases: TGTGCCAGCAGCACTCTCGACAGGGGAAATCAGCCCCAGCATTTT. Full variable domain (rest looked up from reference TRBV7-8 and TRBJ1-5): GAGVSQSPRYKVAKRGQDVALRCDPISGHVSLFWYQQALGQGPEFLTYFQNEAQLDKSGLPSDRFFAERPEGSVSTLKIQRTQQEDSAVYLCASSTLDRGNQPQHFGDGTRLSIL.

This rearrangement joins TRBV19 to TRBJ2-5; possible D gene TRBD2, 6 bases. The assigned J gene may be wrong: the sequence end matches TRBJ2-7 better. CDR3 length: 16 amino acids. Germline V gene lookup returns CDR1 LNHDA and CDR2 SQIVND (reference sequence). For the CDR3, the DNA is TGTGCCAGTAGTATTAAGGAGGGGCTCCATATCTACGAGCAGTACTTC. It encodes CASSIKEGLHIYEQYF.

The chain joins TRBV7-7 to TRBJ2-1; 11 nucleotides align to TRBD2. Germline V gene lookup returns CDR1 SSHAT and CDR2 FNYEAQ (reference sequence). The ends lost 5 bases at V and 7 bases at J; junction bases unmatched: 10. This CDR3 spans 16 amino acids. DNA for the CDR3: TGTGCCAGCAGCCCCAGGACTAGCGGGCTTTATAATGAGCAGTTCTTC. It codes for CASSPRTSGLYNEQFF. Drawing the rest from reference TRBV7-7 and TRBJ2-1, the complete variable domain is GAGVSQSPRYKVTKRGQDVTLRCDPISSHATLYWYQQALGQGPEFLTYFNYEAQPDKSGLPSDRFSAERPEGSISTLTIQRTEQRDSAMYRCASSPRTSGLYNEQFFGPGTRLTVL.

The chain joins TRBV5-1 to TRBJ2-2, with D possibly matching TRBD1 (6 bases). CDR1 SGHRS and CDR2 YFSETQ come from the germline V gene. The CDR3 is 15 amino acids. V was trimmed by 7 bases and J by 1 base, leaving 14 bases between them. The DNA of the CDR3 is TGCGCCAGCTCCCAGGACAGTCAGAACACCGGGGAGCTGTTTTTT. Amino acid sequence: CASSQDSQNTGELFF. Full variable domain (outside the CDR3, taken from reference TRBV5-1 and TRBJ2-2): KAGVTQTPRYLIKTRGQQVTLSCSPISGHRSVSWYQQTPGQGLQFLFEYFSETQRNKGNFPGRFSGRQFSNSRSEMNVSTLELGDSALYLCASSQDSQNTGELFFGEGSRLTVL.

This clone was detected a few times. This chain links TRBV9 with TRBJ1-2; 7 bases agree with TRBD1. The V segment lost 0 bases and the J segment 6 bases; nucleotides outside the gene matches: 8. In germline, CDR1 is SGDLS, CDR2 YYNGEE. The CDR3 is made up of 15 amino acids. CDR3 sequence (DNA): TGTGCCAGCAGCGTAGGTGGAGGGGGCAGTGATGGCTACACCTTC. As protein: CASSVGGGGSDGYTF.

The chain links TRBV7-6 to TRBJ2-3, with TRBD2 as a possible D gene (6 bases). Trimming pared 5 bases from V and 4 bases from J, leaving 10 bases between. Per the germline V gene, CDR1 is SGHVS and CDR2 is FNYEAQ. The CDR3 loop spans 13 amino acids. The CDR3 DNA reads TGTGCCAGCAGCGCCGGCGGGGCAGATACGCAGTATTTT. This sequence encodes CASSAGGADTQYF.

The chain combines TRBV5-6 with TRBJ2-3, with 7 bases matching TRBD2. Germline CDR1 reads SGHDT; CDR2 reads YYEEEE. V lost 4 bases to trimming and J lost 0 bases; unmatched junction nucleotides: 5. There are 15 residues in the CDR3. CDR3 DNA: TGTGCCAGCAGCCGTAGCGGGCCTAGCACAGATACGCAGTATTTT. Its protein product is CASSRSGPSTDTQYF.

This chain links TRBV10-3 with TRBJ2-5, with D tentatively TRBD2 (6 bases). CDR1 is ENHRY, CDR2 SYGVKD, per germline. This CDR3 is 15 amino acids long. Trimming shortened V by 3 bases and J by 4 bases, and 15 bases separated the two germline ends. CDR3 sequence: CAISDGGGGRETQYF. CDR3 in DNA: TGTGCCATCAGTGACGGGGGTGGGGGAAGAGAGACCCAGTACTTC.

The genes are TRBV5-1 and TRBJ2-1; 10 nucleotides align to TRBD1. The CDR3 runs 15 residues. With V trimmed by 4 bases and J by 9 bases, 10 bases remained unmatched. The germline CDR1 and CDR2 sequences are SGHRS and YFSETQ. In DNA form, the CDR3 reads TGCGCCAGCAGCCCGCAGGGACAGGGGATCGGTGAGCAGTTCTTC. This gives the protein CASSPQGQGIGEQFF.

The chain combines TRBV9 with TRBJ2-7; 8 nucleotides agree with TRBD1. The V segment lost 3 bases and the J segment 0 bases; nucleotides outside the gene matches: 8. Germline V lookup: CDR1 SGDLS, CDR2 YYNGEE. This CDR3 has 16 amino acids. CDR3 nucleotide sequence: TGTGCCAGCAGCGCCGGAACAGGGGGGTACTCCTACGAGCAGTACTTC. It specifies CASSAGTGGYSYEQYF.

J is TRBJ2-6 and V is TRBV7-9, with D possibly TRBD1 on 5 matching bases. V was shortened by 5 bases and J by 2 bases, with 19 bases between the two germline ends. The CDR3 has 18 amino acids. CDR1 is SEHNR and CDR2 is FQNEAQ in the germline V gene (reference sequence). The CDR3 loop reads CASSDYPRGRAGANVLTF. The CDR3, as DNA: TGTGCCAGCAGCGATTATCCCCGAGGCAGGGCTGGGGCCAACGTCCTGACTTTC.

V is TRBV15 and J is TRBJ1-1; maybe TRBD1 (5 bases). V shed 0 bases and J shed 0 bases, with 14 bases lying between them. Germline V gene data show CDR1 as LNHNV and CDR2 as YYDKDF (reference sequence). The length of the CDR3 is 17 residues. The CDR3 DNA reads TGTGCCACCAGCAGAGATAGGGGAAAGTACCTGAACACTGAAGCTTTCTTT. Its translation: CATSRDRGKYLNTEAFF. Full variable domain (missing parts from reference TRBV15 and TRBJ1-1): DAMVIQNPRYQVTQFGKPVTLSCSQTLNHNVMYWYQQKSSQAPKLLFHYYDKDFNNEADTPDNFQSRRPNTSFCFLDIRSPGLGDTAMYLCATSRDRGKYLNTEAFFGQGTRLTVV.

This clone was counted a single time. V is TRBV2 and J is TRBJ2-5; D is perhaps TRBD2 (5 bases). Trimming removed 5 bases from V and 7 bases from J, with 14 bases in between. Germline CDR1 SNHLY, CDR2 FYNNEI. The CDR3 contains 13 residues. CDR3 sequence: CASSYSGAGTQYF. In DNA form, the CDR3 reads TGTGCCAGCAGTTACAGTGGCGCGGGGACCCAGTACTTC.

V is TRBV7-2 and J is TRBJ1-4; D not certain. Germline V CDR1 and CDR2: SGHTA, FQGNSA. CDR3 size: 15 residues. V gave up 0 bases and J gave up 0 bases, with 5 bases separating them. For the CDR3, the DNA is TGTGCCAGCAGCTTAGCCGGGGCAACTAATGAAAAACTGTTTTTT. Amino acid sequence: CASSLAGATNEKLFF.

This clone showed up just a few times. The chain links TRBV30 to TRBJ1-6; possible D gene TRBD1, 6 bases. The V end was cut by 2 bases, the J end by 10 bases, with 18 bases between. The CDR3 length is 15 residues. Germline V gene data show CDR1 as GTSNPN and CDR2 as SVGIG (reference sequence). The CDR3 region is CAWSSTNRESSPLHF. For the CDR3, the DNA is TGTGCCTGGAGTTCTACGAACAGGGAATCCTCACCCCTCCACTTT.

The chain combines TRBV30 with TRBJ2-7, with TRBD1 as a possible D gene (5 bases). Trimming pared 2 bases from V and 5 bases from J, leaving 13 bases between. The CDR3 length is 13 residues. Looked up from germline, CDR1 is GTSNPN and CDR2 is SVGIG (reference sequence). The CDR3 region has the DNA TGTGCCTGGAGTCTCAGGGTAGGGGACGAGCAGTACTTC. As protein: CAWSLRVGDEQYF.

V usage is TRBV19 and J usage is TRBJ1-1; 11 bases match TRBD1. CDR1 LNHDA and CDR2 SQIVND come from the germline V gene (reference sequence). Unmatched junction bases numbered 5, after V lost 6 bases and J lost 5 bases. The CDR3 extends over 14 amino acids. Here the CDR3 DNA reads TGTGCCAGTAGCGTGGACAGGGGGCTTACTGAAGCTTTCTTT. Translation gives CASSVDRGLTEAFF. The whole variable domain, filled in from reference TRBV19 and TRBJ1-1, reads DGGITQSPKYLFRKEGQNVTLSCEQNLNHDAMYWYRQDPGQGLRLIYYSQIVNDFQKGDIAEGYSVSREKKESFPLTVTSAQKNPTAFYLCASSVDRGLTEAFFGQGTRLTVV.

The chain links TRBV5-1 to TRBJ2-5; a possible D gene is TRBD2 (5 bases). V lost 4 bases and J lost 9, with 16 bases in between. The V gene's germline CDR1 is SGHRS and CDR2 YFSETQ. The CDR3 is 13 amino acids. The DNA of the CDR3 is TGCGCCAGCAGCCTGCGCCTGGAGGAGGCCCAGTACTTC. This encodes CASSLRLEEAQYF.